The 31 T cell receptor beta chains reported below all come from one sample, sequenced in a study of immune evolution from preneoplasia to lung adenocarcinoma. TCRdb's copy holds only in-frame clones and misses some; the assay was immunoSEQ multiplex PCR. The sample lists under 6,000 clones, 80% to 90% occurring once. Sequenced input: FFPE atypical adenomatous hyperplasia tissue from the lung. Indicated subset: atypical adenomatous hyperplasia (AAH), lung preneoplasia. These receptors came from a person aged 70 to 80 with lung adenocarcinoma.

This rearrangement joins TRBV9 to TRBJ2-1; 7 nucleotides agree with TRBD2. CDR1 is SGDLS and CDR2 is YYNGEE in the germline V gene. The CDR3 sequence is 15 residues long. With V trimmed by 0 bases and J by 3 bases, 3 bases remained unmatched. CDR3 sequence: CASSVGSGDYNEQFF. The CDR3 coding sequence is TGTGCCAGCAGCGTAGGCAGCGGGGACTACAATGAGCAGTTCTTC.

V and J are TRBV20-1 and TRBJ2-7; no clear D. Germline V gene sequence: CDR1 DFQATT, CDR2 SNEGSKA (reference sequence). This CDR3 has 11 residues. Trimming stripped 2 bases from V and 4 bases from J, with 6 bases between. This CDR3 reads CSARLVYEQYF. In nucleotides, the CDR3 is TGCAGTGCTAGACTAGTGTACGAGCAGTACTTC.

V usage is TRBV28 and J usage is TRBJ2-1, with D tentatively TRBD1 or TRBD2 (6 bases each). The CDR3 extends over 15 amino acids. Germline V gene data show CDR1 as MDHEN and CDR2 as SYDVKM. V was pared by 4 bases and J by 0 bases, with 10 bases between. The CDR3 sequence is CASSSGASSYNEQFF. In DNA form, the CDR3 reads TGTGCCAGCAGTTCGGGGGCGAGCTCCTACAATGAGCAGTTCTTC.

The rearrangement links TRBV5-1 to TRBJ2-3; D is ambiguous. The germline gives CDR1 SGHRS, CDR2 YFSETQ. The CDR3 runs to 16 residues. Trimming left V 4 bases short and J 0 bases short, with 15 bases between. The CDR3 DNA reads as TGCGCCAGCAGCCCCGGCCTTCTTCCAAGCACAGATACGCAGTATTTT. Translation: CASSPGLLPSTDTQYF.

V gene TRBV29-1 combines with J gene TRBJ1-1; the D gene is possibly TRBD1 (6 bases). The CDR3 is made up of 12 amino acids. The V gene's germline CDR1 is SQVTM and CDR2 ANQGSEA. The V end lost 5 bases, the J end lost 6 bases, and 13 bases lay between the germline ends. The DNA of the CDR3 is TGCAGCGTTAGTAGGGGGATGGCTGAAGCTTTCTTT. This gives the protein CSVSRGMAEAFF.

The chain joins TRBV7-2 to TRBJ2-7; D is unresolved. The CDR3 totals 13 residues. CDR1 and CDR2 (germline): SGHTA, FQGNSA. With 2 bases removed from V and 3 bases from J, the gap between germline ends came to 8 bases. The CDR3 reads CASSLKGNYEQYF. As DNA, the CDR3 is TGTGCCAGCAGCTTAAAAGGGAACTACGAGCAGTACTTC.

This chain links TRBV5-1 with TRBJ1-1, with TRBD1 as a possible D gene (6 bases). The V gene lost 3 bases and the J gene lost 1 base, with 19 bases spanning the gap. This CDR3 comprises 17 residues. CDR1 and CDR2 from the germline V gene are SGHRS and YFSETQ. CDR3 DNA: TGCGCCAGCAGCTGGGGGGTATGGGGGGCTTCGAACACTGAAGCTTTCTTT. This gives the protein CASSWGVWGASNTEAFF.

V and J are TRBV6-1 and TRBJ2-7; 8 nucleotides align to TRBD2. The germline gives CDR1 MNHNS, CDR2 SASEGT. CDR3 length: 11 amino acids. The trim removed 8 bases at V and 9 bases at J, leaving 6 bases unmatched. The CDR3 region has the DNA TGTGCCAGCTGGGCGGGAGGAGGGCAGTACTTC. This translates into CASWAGGGQYF.

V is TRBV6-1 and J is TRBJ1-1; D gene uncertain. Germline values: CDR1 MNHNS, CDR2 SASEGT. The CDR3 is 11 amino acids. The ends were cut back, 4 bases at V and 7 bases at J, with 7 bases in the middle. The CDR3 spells CASSGWLEAFF. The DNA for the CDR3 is TGTGCCAGCAGTGGGTGGCTTGAAGCTTTCTTT.

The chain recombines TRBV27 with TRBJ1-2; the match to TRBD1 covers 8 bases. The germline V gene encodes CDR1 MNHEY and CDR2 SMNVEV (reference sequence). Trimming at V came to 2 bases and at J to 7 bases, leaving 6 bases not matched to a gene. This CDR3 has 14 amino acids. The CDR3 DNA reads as TGTGCCAGCAGTTTAGGTGCAGGGGGCTTTGGCTACACCTTC. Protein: CASSLGAGGFGYTF.

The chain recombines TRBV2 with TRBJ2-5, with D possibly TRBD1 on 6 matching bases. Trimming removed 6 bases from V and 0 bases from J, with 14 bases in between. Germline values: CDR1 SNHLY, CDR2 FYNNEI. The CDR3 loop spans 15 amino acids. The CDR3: CASRSSQGNQETQYF. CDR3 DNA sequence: TGTGCCAGCAGGAGTTCTCAGGGGAACCAAGAGACCCAGTACTTC.

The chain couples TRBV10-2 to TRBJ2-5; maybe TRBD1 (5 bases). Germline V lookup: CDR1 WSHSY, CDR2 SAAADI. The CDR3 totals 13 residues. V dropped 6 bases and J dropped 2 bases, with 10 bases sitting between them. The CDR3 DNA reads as TGCGCCAGCAGGGGCAGGGTGCAAGAGACCCAGTACTTC. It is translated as CASRGRVQETQYF.

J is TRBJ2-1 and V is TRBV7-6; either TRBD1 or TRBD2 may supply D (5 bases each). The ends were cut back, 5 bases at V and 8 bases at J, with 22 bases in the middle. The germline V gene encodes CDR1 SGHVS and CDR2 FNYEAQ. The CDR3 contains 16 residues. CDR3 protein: CASSRQLTEGRDEQFF. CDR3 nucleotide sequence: TGTGCCAGCAGCAGACAGCTTACCGAGGGACGCGATGAGCAGTTCTTC.

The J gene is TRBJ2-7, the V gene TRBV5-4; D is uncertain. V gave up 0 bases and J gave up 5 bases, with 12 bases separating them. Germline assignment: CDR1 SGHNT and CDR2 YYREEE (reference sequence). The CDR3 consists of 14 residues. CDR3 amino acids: CASSLEASWDEQYF. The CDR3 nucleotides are TGTGCCAGCAGCTTGGAGGCCTCCTGGGACGAGCAGTACTTC.

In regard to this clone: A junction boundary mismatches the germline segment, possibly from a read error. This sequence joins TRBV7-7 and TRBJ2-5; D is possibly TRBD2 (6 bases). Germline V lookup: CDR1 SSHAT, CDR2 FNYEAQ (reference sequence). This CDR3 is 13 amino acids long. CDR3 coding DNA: TGTGCTAGCAGCTTGGAGGGGCTGGGGGCCCAGTACTTC. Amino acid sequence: CASSLEGLGAQYF.

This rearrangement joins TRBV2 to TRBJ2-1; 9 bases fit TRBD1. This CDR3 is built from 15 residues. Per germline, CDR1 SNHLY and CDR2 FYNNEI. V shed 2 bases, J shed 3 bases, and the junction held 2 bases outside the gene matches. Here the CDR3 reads CASSEWGQGYNEQFF. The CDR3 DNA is TGTGCCAGCAGTGAATGGGGACAGGGCTACAATGAGCAGTTCTTC.

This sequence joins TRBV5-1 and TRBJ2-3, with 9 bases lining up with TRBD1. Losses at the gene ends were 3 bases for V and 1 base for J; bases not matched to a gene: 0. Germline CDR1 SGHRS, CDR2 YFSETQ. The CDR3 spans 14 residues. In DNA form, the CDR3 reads TGCGCCAGCAGCTGGACAGGGGGCACAGATACGCAGTATTTT. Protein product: CASSWTGGTDTQYF.

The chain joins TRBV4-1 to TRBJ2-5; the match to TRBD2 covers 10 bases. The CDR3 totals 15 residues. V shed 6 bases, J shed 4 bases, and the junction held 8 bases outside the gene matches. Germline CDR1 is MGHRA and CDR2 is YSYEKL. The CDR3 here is CASSYRGLARETQYF. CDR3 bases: TGCGCCAGCAGTTACCGGGGACTAGCGAGAGAGACCCAGTACTTC.

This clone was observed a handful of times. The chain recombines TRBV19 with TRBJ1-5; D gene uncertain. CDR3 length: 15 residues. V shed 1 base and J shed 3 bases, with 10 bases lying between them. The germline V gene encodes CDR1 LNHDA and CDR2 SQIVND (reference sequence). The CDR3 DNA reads TGTGCCAGTAGTATAGGAGAATACCCCAATCAGCCCCAGCATTTT. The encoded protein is CASSIGEYPNQPQHF.

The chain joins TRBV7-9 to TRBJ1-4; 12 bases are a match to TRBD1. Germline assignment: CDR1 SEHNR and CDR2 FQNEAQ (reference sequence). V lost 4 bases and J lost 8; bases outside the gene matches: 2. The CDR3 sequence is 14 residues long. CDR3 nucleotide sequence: TGTGCCAGCAGCTGGGACAGGGGGCGCGAAAAACTGTTTTTT. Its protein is CASSWDRGREKLFF.

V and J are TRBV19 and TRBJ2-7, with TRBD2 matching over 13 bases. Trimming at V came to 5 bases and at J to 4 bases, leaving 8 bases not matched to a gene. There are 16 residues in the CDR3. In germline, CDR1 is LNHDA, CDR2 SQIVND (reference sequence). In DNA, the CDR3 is TGTGCCAGTAGTCTTGAAGGGACTAGCGGGGTGTACGAGCAGTACTTC. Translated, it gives CASSLEGTSGVYEQYF. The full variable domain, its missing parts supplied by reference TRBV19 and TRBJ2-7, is DGGITQSPKYLFRKEGQNVTLSCEQNLNHDAMYWYRQDPGQGLRLIYYSQIVNDFQKGDIAEGYSVSREKKESFPLTVTSAQKNPTAFYLCASSLEGTSGVYEQYFGPGTRLTVT.

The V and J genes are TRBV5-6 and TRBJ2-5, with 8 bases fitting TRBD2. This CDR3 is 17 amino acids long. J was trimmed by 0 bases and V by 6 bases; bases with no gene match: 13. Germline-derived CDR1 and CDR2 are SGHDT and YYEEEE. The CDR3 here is CASNSGPREGDQETQYF. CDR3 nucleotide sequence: TGTGCCAGCAACTCGGGTCCACGGGAGGGAGACCAAGAGACCCAGTACTTC.

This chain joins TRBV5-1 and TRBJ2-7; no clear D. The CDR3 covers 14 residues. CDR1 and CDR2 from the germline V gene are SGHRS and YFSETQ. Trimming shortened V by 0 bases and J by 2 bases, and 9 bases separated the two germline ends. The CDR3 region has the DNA TGCGCCAGCAGCTTGGAGCTAAGAACCTACGAGCAGTACTTC. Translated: CASSLELRTYEQYF.

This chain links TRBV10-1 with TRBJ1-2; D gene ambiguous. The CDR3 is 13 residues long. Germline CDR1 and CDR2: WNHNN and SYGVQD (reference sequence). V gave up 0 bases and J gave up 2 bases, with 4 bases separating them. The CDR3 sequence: CASSESMNYGYTF. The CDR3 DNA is TGCGCCAGCAGTGAGTCAATGAACTATGGCTACACCTTC.

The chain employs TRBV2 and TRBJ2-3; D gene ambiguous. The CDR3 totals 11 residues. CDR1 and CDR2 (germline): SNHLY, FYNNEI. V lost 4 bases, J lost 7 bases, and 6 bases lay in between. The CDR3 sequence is CASSVGNTQYF. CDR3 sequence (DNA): TGTGCCAGCAGTGTAGGAAATACGCAGTATTTT.

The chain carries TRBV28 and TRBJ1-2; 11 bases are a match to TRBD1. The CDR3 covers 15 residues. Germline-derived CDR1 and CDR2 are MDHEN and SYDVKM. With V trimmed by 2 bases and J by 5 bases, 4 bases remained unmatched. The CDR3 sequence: CASSLPGQGAYGYTF. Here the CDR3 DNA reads TGTGCCAGCAGTTTACCAGGACAGGGGGCTTATGGCTACACCTTC.

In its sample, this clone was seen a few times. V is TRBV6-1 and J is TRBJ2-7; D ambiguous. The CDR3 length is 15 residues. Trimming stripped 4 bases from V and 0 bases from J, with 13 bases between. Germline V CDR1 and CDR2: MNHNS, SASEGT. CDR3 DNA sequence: TGTGCCAGCAGTGTTTCGGGTCTAAGCTCCTACGAGCAGTACTTC. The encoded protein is CASSVSGLSSYEQYF.

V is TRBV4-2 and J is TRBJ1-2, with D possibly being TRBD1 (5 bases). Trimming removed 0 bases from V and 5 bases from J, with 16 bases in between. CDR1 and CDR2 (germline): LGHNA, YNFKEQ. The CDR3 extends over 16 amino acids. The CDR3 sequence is CASSQDFGQGGYGYTF. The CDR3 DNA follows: TGTGCCAGCAGCCAAGATTTCGGGCAGGGAGGGTATGGCTACACCTTC.

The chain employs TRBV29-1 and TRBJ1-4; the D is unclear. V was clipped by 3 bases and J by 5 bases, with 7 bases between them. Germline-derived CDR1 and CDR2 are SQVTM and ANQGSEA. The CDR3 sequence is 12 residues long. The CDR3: CSVEGGNEKLFF. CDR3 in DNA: TGCAGCGTTGAGGGAGGAAATGAAAAACTGTTTTTT.

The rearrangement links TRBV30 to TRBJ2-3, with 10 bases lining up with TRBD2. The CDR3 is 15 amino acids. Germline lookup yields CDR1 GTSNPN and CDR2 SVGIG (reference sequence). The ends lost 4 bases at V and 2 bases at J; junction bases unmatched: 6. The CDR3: CAWNMGLANTDTQYF. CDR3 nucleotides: TGTGCCTGGAATATGGGACTAGCGAACACAGATACGCAGTATTTT. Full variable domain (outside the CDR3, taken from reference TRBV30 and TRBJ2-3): SQTIHQWPATLVQPVGSPLSLECTVEGTSNPNLYWYRQAAGRGLQLLFYSVGIGQISSEVPQNLSASRPQDRQFILSSKKLLLSDSGFYLCAWNMGLANTDTQYFGPGTRLTVL.

The CDR3 nucleotides are TGTGCCAGCAGCGTAGCTCTTGGGACTATAACAGATACGCAGTATTTT. Its translation: CASSVALGTITDTQYF. The chain links TRBV9 to TRBJ2-3; 7 nucleotides align to TRBD2. CDR3 size: 16 residues. Germline V lookup: CDR1 SGDLS, CDR2 YYNGEE. J lost 3 bases, V lost 0 bases, and 7 bases had no gene match.